The 18 T cell receptor beta chains below all came from one sample that was sequenced in a study of T cell changes during pregnancy in multiple sclerosis. The assay was immunoSEQ multiplex PCR, and TCRdb's table has in-frame clones only and misses some. The table has fewer than 80,000 clones, roughly 91% seen once; the top ten hold almost 0.3%. The sample in question was CD4+ T cells from peripheral blood mononuclear cells, obtained in the third trimester of pregnancy. The receptors come from a female donor in good health, enrolled as a control in a pregnancy study.

CDR3 protein: CASSQGQVNTEAFF. The CDR3 region has the DNA TGCGCCAGCAGCCAAGGACAGGTCAACACTGAAGCTTTCTTT. J is TRBJ1-1 and V is TRBV4-1; D might be TRBD1 (6 bases). CDR3 length: 14 residues. Germline V gives CDR1 MGHRA, CDR2 YSYEKL. V was pared by 1 base and J by 2 bases, with 8 bases between.

The chain employs TRBV19 and TRBJ1-1, with D maybe TRBD1 (6 bases). Between the trimmed V and J ends, which lost 8 bases and 5 bases, there was a span of 9 bases. Germline V gives CDR1 LNHDA, CDR2 SQIVND (reference sequence). This CDR3 has 11 residues. The DNA for the CDR3 is TGTGCCAGTTCGGACAGAACTGAAGCTTTCTTT. Amino acid sequence: CASSDRTEAFF.

This chain uses TRBV7-9 with TRBJ2-5; 9 positions agree with TRBD1. The CDR3 is 14 residues long. V shed 1 base and J 5 bases; nucleotides not matched to a gene: 2. Germline CDR1 and CDR2: SEHNR and FQNEAQ (reference sequence). The chain's CDR3 is CASSLGDRVETQYF. CDR3 in DNA: TGTGCCAGCAGCTTAGGGGACAGGGTGGAGACCCAGTACTTC.

The chain joins TRBV7-8 to TRBJ1-5; 8 bases align to TRBD1. This CDR3 is 15 amino acids long. CDR1 and CDR2 from the germline V gene are SGHVS and FQNEAQ. V shed 5 bases and J 7 bases; nucleotides not matched to a gene: 10. The DNA of the CDR3 is TGTGCCAGCAGCATACTGGACAGGGTGGAACAGCCCCAGCATTTT. Encoded protein: CASSILDRVEQPQHF.

The chain uses TRBV23-1 and TRBJ2-7, with D perhaps matching TRBD2 (7 bases). TRBV23-1 carries the ORF label, with uncertain function. This CDR3 is built from 13 residues. V gave up 7 bases and J gave up 9 bases, with 19 bases separating them. CDR3 nucleotide sequence: TGCGCCAGCACTCTAGGGGGGGGAGGTAGGCAGTACTTC. It is translated as CASTLGGGGRQYF.

The chain links TRBV14 to TRBJ2-7, with 9 bases fitting TRBD1. There are 12 residues in the CDR3. The J segment lost 6 bases and the V segment lost 4 bases, leaving 1 base of the junction unmatched. Germline V lookup: CDR1 SGHDN, CDR2 FVKESK. The CDR3 DNA sequence: TGTGCCAGCAGCCGGACAGGGGCCGAGCAGTACTTC. Translating gives CASSRTGAEQYF.

The rearrangement joins TRBV19 to TRBJ2-5; 10 bases agree with TRBD1. This CDR3 contains 17 residues. From germline, CDR1 is LNHDA and CDR2 SQIVND (reference sequence). The trim removed 6 bases at V and 1 base at J, leaving 11 bases unmatched. The CDR3 spells CASSRGSGTGVQETQYF. The CDR3 region has the DNA TGTGCCAGTAGCCGAGGAAGCGGGACAGGGGTCCAAGAGACCCAGTACTTC.

The rearrangement joins TRBV18 to TRBJ1-4; D not certain. The germline CDR1 and CDR2 sequences are KGHSH and LQKENI. With 0 bases removed from V and 0 bases from J, the gap between germline ends came to 5 bases. The CDR3 has 15 amino acids. The CDR3 coding sequence is TGTGCCAGCTCACCACCGACAACAACTAATGAAAAACTGTTTTTT. Protein: CASSPPTTTNEKLFF.

The chain joins TRBV7-6 to TRBJ1-1; 7 bases are shared with TRBD1. After removal of 4 bases from V and 3 bases from J, the junction contained 2 bases not matched to a gene. The CDR3 covers 13 residues. Germline V gene lookup returns CDR1 SGHVS and CDR2 FNYEAQ. The CDR3 reads CASSWQGDTEAFF. For the CDR3, the DNA is TGTGCCAGCAGCTGGCAGGGGGACACTGAAGCTTTCTTT.

J is TRBJ1-2 and V is TRBV18; D unclear. Deletions cut 5 bases from V and 1 base from J, with 8 bases between. CDR3 length: 13 residues. CDR1 KGHSH and CDR2 LQKENI come from the germline V gene. CDR3 residues: CASSFEVNYGYTF. The CDR3 nucleotides are TGTGCCAGCTCATTCGAGGTTAACTATGGCTACACCTTC.

The J gene is TRBJ2-3, the V gene TRBV19, with 11 bases fitting TRBD2. Looked up from germline, CDR1 is LNHDA and CDR2 is SQIVND (reference sequence). The CDR3 runs 16 residues. V lost 3 bases and J lost 4; bases outside the gene matches: 6. CDR3 protein: CASSMLAGGVADTQYF. CDR3 nucleotide sequence: TGTGCCAGTAGTATGCTAGCGGGGGGTGTCGCAGATACGCAGTATTTT.

The chain is built from TRBV18 and TRBJ1-2; D is unresolved. Germline assignment: CDR1 KGHSH and CDR2 LQKENI. The CDR3 consists of 13 residues. The ends were cut back, 2 bases at V and 3 bases at J, with 7 bases in the middle. In nucleotides, the CDR3 is TGTGCCAGCTCACCAGAGAAAGACTATGGCTACACCTTC. Its translation: CASSPEKDYGYTF.

The chain combines TRBV6-5 with TRBJ1-2; TRBD1 agrees at 8 bases. Germline-derived CDR1 and CDR2 are MNHEY and SVGAGI. The V and J ends lost 2 bases and 4 bases, in that order; junction bases with no gene match: 3. This CDR3 comprises 14 residues. The CDR3 sequence: CASSYDRGSYGYTF. CDR3 sequence (DNA): TGTGCCAGCAGTTACGACAGGGGTTCCTATGGCTACACCTTC.

The chain employs TRBV11-2 and TRBJ2-3; no definite D call. Looked up from germline, CDR1 is SGHAT and CDR2 is FQNNGV. Trimming pared 4 bases from V and 0 bases from J, leaving 11 bases between. The CDR3 is 15 amino acids. Here the CDR3 DNA reads TGTGCCAGCAGCTCATTCCCCACTAGCACAGATACGCAGTATTTT. It is translated as CASSSFPTSTDTQYF. The full variable domain, completed using reference TRBV11-2 and TRBJ2-3, is EAGVAQSPRYKIIEKRQSVAFWCNPISGHATLYWYQQILGQGPKLLIQFQNNGVVDDSQLPKDRFSAERLKGVDSTLKIQPAKLEDSAVYLCASSSFPTSTDTQYFGPGTRLTVL.

The rearrangement joins TRBV7-2 to TRBJ2-7, with 11 bases fitting TRBD1. The CDR3 runs to 16 residues. Germline V gene sequence: CDR1 SGHTA, CDR2 FQGNSA. The V and J ends lost 5 bases and 3 bases, in that order; junction bases with no gene match: 9. CDR3 sequence reads: CASSPGLGTGGYEQYF. In DNA, the CDR3 is TGTGCCAGCAGCCCTGGGTTGGGGACAGGGGGCTACGAGCAGTACTTC.

J is TRBJ2-1 and V is TRBV7-3; D is possibly TRBD2 (5 bases). The germline V gene has CDR1 SGHTA and CDR2 FQGTGA. Trimming pared 5 bases from V and 1 base from J, leaving 15 bases between. This CDR3 spans 16 amino acids. The CDR3 loop reads CASSQGGLRSYNEQFF. The CDR3 coding sequence is TGTGCCAGCAGCCAAGGAGGTCTGAGGTCCTACAATGAGCAGTTCTTC.

V usage is TRBV7-3 and J usage is TRBJ2-1, with a tentative D call TRBD2 (7 bases). This CDR3 spans 15 amino acids. V was pared by 3 bases and J by 5 bases, with 14 bases between. Germline V gene lookup returns CDR1 SGHTA and CDR2 FQGTGA. The CDR3 region has the DNA TGTGCCAGCAGCTTTGGGGGGGGCTTGGACAATGAGCAGTTCTTC. Protein sequence: CASSFGGGLDNEQFF.

The rearrangement joins TRBV30 to TRBJ1-1; D is perhaps TRBD1 (6 bases). The ends were cut back, 5 bases at V and 4 bases at J, with 14 bases in the middle. The CDR3 loop spans 13 amino acids. Germline V gives CDR1 GTSNPN, CDR2 SVGIG (reference sequence). The CDR3 DNA reads as TGTGCCTGGTGCCGGGGACACAGCACTGAAGCTTTCTTT. Translated, it gives CAWCRGHSTEAFF.